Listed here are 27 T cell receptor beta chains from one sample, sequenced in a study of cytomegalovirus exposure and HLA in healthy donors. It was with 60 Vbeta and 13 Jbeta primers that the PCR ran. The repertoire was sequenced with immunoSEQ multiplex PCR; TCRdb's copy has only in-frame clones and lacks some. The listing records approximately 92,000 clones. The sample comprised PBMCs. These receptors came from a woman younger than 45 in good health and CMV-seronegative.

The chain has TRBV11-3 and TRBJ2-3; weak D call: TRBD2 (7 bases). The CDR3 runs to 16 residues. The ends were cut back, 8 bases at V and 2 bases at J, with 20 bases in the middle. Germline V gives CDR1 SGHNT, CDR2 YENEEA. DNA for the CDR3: TGTGCCAGCTCCCGGGGGCGGGAGTCGGCCACAGATACGCAGTATTTT. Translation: CASSRGRESATDTQYF.

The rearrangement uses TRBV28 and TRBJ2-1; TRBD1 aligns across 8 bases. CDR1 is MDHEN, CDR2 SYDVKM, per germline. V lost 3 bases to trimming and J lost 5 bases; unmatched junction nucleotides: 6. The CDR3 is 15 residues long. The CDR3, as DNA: TGTGCCAGCAGTTTCCACAGGGGGTTGGACAATGAGCAGTTCTTC. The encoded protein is CASSFHRGLDNEQFF.

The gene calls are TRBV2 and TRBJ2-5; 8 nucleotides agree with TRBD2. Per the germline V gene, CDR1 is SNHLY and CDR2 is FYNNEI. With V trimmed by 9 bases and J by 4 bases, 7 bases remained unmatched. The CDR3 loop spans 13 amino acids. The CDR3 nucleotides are TGTGCCAGTTGTAGCGGGGTGGGAGAGACCCAGTACTTC. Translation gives CASCSGVGETQYF.

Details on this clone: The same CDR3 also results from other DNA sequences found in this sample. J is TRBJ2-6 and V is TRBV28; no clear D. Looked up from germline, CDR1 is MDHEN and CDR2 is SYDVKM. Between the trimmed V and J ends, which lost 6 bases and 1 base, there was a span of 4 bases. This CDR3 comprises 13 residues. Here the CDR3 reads CASSQSGANVLTF. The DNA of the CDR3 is TGTGCCAGCAGCCAGTCTGGGGCCAACGTCCTGACTTTC.

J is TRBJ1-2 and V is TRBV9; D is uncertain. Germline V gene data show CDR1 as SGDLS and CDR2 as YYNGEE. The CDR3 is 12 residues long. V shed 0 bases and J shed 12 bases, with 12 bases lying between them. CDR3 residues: CASSVGDTRHTF. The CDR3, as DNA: TGTGCCAGCAGCGTAGGCGACACCAGACACACCTTC.

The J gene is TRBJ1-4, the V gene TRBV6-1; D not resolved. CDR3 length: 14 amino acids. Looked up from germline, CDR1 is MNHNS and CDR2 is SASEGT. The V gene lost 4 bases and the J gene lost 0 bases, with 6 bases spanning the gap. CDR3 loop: CASSVGATNEKLFF. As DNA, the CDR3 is TGTGCCAGCAGTGTCGGAGCAACTAATGAAAAACTGTTTTTT.

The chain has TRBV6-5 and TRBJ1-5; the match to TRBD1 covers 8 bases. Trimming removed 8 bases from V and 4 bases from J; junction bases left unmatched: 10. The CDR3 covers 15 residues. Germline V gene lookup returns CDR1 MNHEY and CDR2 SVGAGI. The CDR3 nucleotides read TGTGCCAGCTCCAATCCGGGACAGGCGAATCAGCCCCAGCATTTT. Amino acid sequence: CASSNPGQANQPQHF.

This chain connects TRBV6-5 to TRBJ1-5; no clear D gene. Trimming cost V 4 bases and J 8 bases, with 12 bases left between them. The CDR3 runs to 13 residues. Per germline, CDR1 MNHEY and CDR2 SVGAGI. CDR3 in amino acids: CASSSTGGKPQHF. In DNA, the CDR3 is TGTGCCAGCAGTTCAACCGGCGGGAAGCCCCAGCATTTT.

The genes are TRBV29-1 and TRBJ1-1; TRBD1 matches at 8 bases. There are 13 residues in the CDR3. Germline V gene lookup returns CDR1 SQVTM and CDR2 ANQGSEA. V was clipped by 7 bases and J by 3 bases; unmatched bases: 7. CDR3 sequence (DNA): TGCAGCGGCCAGGGGGCGCAGGACACTGAAGCTTTCTTT. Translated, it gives CSGQGAQDTEAFF.

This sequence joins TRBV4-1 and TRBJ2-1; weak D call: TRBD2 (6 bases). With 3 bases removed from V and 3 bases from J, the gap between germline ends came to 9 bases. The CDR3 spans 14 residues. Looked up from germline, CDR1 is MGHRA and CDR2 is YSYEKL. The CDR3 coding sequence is TGCGCCAGCAGCCAGGAGGGAGGCTACAATGAGCAGTTCTTC. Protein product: CASSQEGGYNEQFF.

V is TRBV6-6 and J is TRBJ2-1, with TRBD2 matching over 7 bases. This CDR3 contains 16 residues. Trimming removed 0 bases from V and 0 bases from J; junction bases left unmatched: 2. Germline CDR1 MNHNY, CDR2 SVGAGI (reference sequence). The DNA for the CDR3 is TGTGCCAGCAGTTACTCGGGAGGGGTCTCCTACAATGAGCAGTTCTTC. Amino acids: CASSYSGGVSYNEQFF.

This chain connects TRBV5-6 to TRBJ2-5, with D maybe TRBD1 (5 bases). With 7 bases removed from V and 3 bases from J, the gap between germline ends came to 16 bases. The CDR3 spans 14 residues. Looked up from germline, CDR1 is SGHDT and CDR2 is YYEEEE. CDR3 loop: CASQRSRREETQYF. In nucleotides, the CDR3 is TGTGCCAGCCAAAGATCCCGCAGGGAAGAGACCCAGTACTTC.

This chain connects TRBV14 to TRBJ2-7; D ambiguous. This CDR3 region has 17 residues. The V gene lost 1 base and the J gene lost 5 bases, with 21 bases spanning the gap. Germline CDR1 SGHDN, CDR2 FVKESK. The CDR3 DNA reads TGTGCCAGCAGCCAAGGTCCCGATCCTGAACGATCGGACGAGCAGTACTTC. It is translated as CASSQGPDPERSDEQYF.

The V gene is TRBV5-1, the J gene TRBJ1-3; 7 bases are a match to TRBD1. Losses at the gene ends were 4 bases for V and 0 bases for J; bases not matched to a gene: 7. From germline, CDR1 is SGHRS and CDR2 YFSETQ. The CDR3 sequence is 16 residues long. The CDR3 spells CASSLGQPSSGNTIYF. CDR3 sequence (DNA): TGCGCCAGCAGCCTGGGACAGCCAAGCTCTGGAAACACCATATATTTT.

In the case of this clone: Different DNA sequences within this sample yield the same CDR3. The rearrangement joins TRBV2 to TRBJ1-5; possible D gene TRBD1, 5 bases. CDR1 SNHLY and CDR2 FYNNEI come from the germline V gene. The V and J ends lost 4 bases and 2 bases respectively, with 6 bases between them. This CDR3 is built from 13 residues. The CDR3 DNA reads TGTGCCAGCAGTGGGGGGGGCAATCAGCCCCAGCATTTT. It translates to CASSGGGNQPQHF.

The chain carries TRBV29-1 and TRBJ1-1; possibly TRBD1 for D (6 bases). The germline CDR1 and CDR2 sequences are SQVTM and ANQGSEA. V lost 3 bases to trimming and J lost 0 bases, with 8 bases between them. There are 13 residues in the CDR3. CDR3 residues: CSVDTGLNTEAFF. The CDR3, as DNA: TGCAGCGTTGATACAGGGTTGAACACTGAAGCTTTCTTT.

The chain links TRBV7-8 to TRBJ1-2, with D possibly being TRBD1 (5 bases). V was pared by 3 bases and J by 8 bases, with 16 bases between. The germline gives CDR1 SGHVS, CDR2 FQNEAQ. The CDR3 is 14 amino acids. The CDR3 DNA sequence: TGTGCCAGCAGCTTCCCCACAGGACGCTCCGGCTACACCTTC. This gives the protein CASSFPTGRSGYTF. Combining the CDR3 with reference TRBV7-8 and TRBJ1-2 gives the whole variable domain GAGVSQSPRYKVAKRGQDVALRCDPISGHVSLFWYQQALGQGPEFLTYFQNEAQLDKSGLPSDRFFAERPEGSVSTLKIQRTQQEDSAVYLCASSFPTGRSGYTFGSGTRLTVV.

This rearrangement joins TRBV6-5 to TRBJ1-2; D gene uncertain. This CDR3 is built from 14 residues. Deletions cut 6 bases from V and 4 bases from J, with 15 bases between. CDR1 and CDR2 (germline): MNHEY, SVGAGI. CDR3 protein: CASSPREGRYGYTF. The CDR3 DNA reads TGTGCCAGCAGCCCTAGGGAGGGCCGCTATGGCTACACCTTC.

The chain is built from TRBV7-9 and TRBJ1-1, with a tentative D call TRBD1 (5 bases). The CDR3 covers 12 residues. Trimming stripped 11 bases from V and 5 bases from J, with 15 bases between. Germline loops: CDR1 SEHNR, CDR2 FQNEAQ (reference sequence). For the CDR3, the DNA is TGTGCCTCCTCCCCAGGGAGGACTGAAGCTTTCTTT. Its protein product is CASSPGRTEAFF. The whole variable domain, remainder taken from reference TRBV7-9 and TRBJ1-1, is DTGVSQNPRHKITKRGQNVTFRCDPISEHNRLYWYRQTLGQGPEFLTYFQNEAQLEKSRLLSDRFSAERPKGSFSTLEIQRTEQGDSAMYLCASSPGRTEAFFGQGTRLTVV.

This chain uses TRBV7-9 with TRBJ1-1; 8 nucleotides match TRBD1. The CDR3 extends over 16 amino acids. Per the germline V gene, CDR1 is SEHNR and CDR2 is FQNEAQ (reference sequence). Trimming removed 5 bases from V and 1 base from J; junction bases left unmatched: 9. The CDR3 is CASSLRTGIKNTEAFF. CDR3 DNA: TGTGCCAGCAGCCTCAGGACAGGGATTAAGAACACTGAAGCTTTCTTT.

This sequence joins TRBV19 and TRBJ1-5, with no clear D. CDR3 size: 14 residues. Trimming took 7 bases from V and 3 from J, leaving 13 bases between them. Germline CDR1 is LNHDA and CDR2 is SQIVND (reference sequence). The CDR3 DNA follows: TGTGCCAGTACCCCATCCGGGGTCAATCAGCCCCAGCATTTT. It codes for CASTPSGVNQPQHF.

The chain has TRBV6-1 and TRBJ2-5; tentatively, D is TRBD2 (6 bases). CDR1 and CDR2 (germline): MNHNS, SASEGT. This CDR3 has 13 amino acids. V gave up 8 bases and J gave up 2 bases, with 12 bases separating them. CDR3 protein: CASSGTRQETQYF. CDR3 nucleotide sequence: TGTGCCAGCTCAGGGACTCGACAAGAGACCCAGTACTTC.

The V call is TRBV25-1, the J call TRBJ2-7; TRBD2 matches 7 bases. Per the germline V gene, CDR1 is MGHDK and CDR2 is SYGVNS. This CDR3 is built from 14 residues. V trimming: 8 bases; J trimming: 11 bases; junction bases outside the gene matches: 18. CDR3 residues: CASGGGDSATIEYF. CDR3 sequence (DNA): TGTGCCAGCGGGGGGGGAGACTCCGCTACAATCGAGTACTTC.

The CDR3 region has the DNA TGTGCCAGCAGTTACCCCAAATCAGGGGAAAACACTGAAGCTTTCTTT. It is translated as CASSYPKSGENTEAFF. The chain carries TRBV6-6 and TRBJ1-1; D possibly corresponds to TRBD1 (6 bases). The V and J ends lost 2 bases and 2 bases respectively, with 15 bases between them. Looked up from germline, CDR1 is MNHNY and CDR2 is SVGAGI (reference sequence). This CDR3 region has 16 residues.

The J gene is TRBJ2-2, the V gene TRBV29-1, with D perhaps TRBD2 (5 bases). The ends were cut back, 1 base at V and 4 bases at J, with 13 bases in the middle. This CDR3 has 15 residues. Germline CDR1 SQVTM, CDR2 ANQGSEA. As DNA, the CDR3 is TGCAGCGTTGAAGGGGTTTGGGGAGCCACCGGGGAGCTGTTTTTT. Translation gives CSVEGVWGATGELFF.

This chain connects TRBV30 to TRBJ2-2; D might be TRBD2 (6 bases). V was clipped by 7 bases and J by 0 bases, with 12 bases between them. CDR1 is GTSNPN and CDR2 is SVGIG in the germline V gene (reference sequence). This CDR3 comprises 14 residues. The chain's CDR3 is CALRGEPNTGELFF. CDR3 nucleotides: TGTGCCTTGCGCGGGGAGCCGAACACCGGGGAGCTGTTTTTT.

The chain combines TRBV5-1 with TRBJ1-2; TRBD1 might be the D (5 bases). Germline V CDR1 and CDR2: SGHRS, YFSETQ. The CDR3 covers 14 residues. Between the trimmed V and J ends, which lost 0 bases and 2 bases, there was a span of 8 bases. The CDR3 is CASSLDRMNYGYTF. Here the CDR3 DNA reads TGCGCCAGCAGCTTGGACAGGATGAACTATGGCTACACCTTC.